These 15 T cell receptor beta chains were all obtained from the same sample, sequenced in a study of T cells in Graves' hyperthyroidism and ophthalmopathy. There were TCR beta CDR3 regions amplified from RNA transcripts. A set of HTBI primers served as the primers for a first-round RT-PCR of the TCR CDR3. MiXCR was run by TCRdb on the multiplex PCR reads, yielding one entry per CDR3 protein. This sample yields hundreds of thousands of distinct CDR3 sequences, of which just under 20% are seen a single time; about half belongs to the top ten. Input material: blood. These receptors were obtained from a man aged 40-50 years with Graves' ophthalmopathy.

This clonotype turned up a few times. J is TRBJ2-1 and V is TRBV6-1; D not certain. The CDR3 runs to 15 residues. Germline V gene data show CDR1 as MNHNS and CDR2 as SASEGT. The V end lost 5 bases, the J end lost 4 bases, and 15 bases lay between the germline ends. CDR3 amino acids: CASSSGRLPYNEQFF. CDR3 DNA sequence: TGTGCCAGCAGTTCCGGACGCCTACCATACAATGAGCAGTTCTTC.

This clonotype was picked up many times. The chain links TRBV5-1 to TRBJ1-6; 10 bases fit TRBD1. Germline trimming cut 7 bases from V and 7 bases from J; bases unmatched to any gene: 5. The CDR3 runs 14 residues. Germline values: CDR1 SGHRS, CDR2 YFSETQ. The CDR3 sequence: CASARGQGNSPLHF. CDR3 bases: TGCGCCAGCGCACGGGGACAGGGGAATTCACCCCTCCACTTT. Combining the CDR3 with reference TRBV5-1 and TRBJ1-6 gives the whole variable domain KAGVTQTPRYLIKTRGQQVTLSCSPISGHRSVSWYQQTPGQGLQFLFEYFSETQRNKGNFPGRFSGRQFSNSRSEMNVSTLELGDSALYLCASARGQGNSPLHFGNGTRLTVT.

This clonotype showed up many times. The chain couples TRBV7-8 to TRBJ2-7; D not certain. The germline CDR1 and CDR2 sequences are SGHVS and FQNEAQ. The CDR3 loop spans 14 amino acids. V lost 1 base, J lost 0 bases, and 7 bases lay in between. The DNA for the CDR3 is TGTGCCAGCAGCTTAGGGTCGAGCTCCTACGAGCAGTACTTC. Its translation is CASSLGSSSYEQYF.

To note about this clonotype: A read error may be the cause here, since a much bigger clone is one base away. The V and J genes are TRBV20-1 and TRBJ2-2, with 14 bases aligning to TRBD2. Germline V CDR1 and CDR2: DFQATT, SNEGSKA (reference sequence). The CDR3 sequence is 16 residues long. CDR3 coding DNA: TGCAGTGCTTCCGGGACTAGCGGGAGTGTCACCGGGGAGCTGCTTTTT. Its protein is CSASGTSGSVTGELLF.

The chain couples TRBV28 to TRBJ2-7; 7 bases fit TRBD1. There are 15 residues in the CDR3. Germline V gives CDR1 MDHEN, CDR2 SYDVKM. Trimming cost V 8 bases and J 6 bases; bases outside gene matches: 16. CDR3 in DNA: TGTGCCAGCGGAGTAGTCAAGGGGGCGGGTAGCGAGCAGTACTTC. Translating gives CASGVVKGAGSEQYF.

This clonotype was found a few times. This rearrangement joins TRBV6-1 to TRBJ1-5; no clear D. V lost 3 bases and J 7 bases, leaving 7 bases between the germline ends. This CDR3 spans 12 amino acids. Germline lookup yields CDR1 MNHNS and CDR2 SASEGT. The CDR3 DNA reads as TGTGCCAGCAGTGATAGAATCCAGCCCCAGCATTTT. Its translation is CASSDRIQPQHF.

Remarks on this clonotype: The junction departs from germline at one end; a sequencing error may be responsible. This chain joins TRBV5-1 and TRBJ2-5; D perhaps matches TRBD2 (6 bases). The CDR3 consists of 17 residues. Germline CDR1 SGHRS, CDR2 YFSETQ. The CDR3 here is CASSLGSGVWPQGTQYF. CDR3 nucleotides: TGCGCCAGCAGCTTGGGATCGGGGGTTTGGCCTCAAGGGACCCAGTACTTC.

This clonotype appeared many times. V usage is TRBV20-1 and J usage is TRBJ2-3; D may be TRBD2 (5 bases). Germline CDR1 and CDR2: DFQATT and SNEGSKA (reference sequence). V lost 5 bases and J lost 6, with 12 bases in between. CDR3 length equals 12 residues. CDR3 loop: CSAAWEFDTQYF. The CDR3 DNA reads as TGCAGTGCTGCCTGGGAGTTCGATACGCAGTATTTT.

The V call is TRBV11-3, the J call TRBJ2-1, with 12 positions matching TRBD2. Germline-derived CDR1 and CDR2 are SGHNT and YENEEA. The CDR3 has 15 amino acids. V was clipped by 2 bases and J by 7 bases; unmatched bases: 3. In DNA form, the CDR3 reads TGTGCCAGCAGCTTAAATCTAGCGGGGGGGAATGAGCAGTTCTTC. This codes for CASSLNLAGGNEQFF. Combining the CDR3 with reference TRBV11-3 and TRBJ2-1 gives the whole variable domain EAGVVQSPRYKIIEKKQPVAFWCNPISGHNTLYWYLQNLGQGPELLIRYENEEAVDDSQLPKDRFSAERLKGVDSTLKIQPAELGDSAVYLCASSLNLAGGNEQFFGPGTRLTVL.

This clonotype was counted only a few times. This chain connects TRBV9 to TRBJ2-7; TRBD2 aligns across 8 bases. The ends lost 3 bases at V and 6 bases at J; junction bases unmatched: 11. CDR1 is SGDLS, CDR2 YYNGEE, per germline. This CDR3 has 15 residues. The chain's CDR3 is CASSAHPDGRAEQYF. CDR3 coding DNA: TGTGCCAGCAGCGCCCACCCGGACGGGAGGGCCGAGCAGTACTTC.

CDR3 residues: CASTDGGPGANVLTF. The DNA for the CDR3 is TGTGCCAGTACTGACGGGGGCCCTGGGGCCAACGTCCTGACTTTC. The rearrangement links TRBV19 to TRBJ2-6; D might be TRBD1 or TRBD2, each matching 6 bases. V was cut by 7 bases and J by 2 bases, with 12 bases left in between. The germline V gene encodes CDR1 LNHDA and CDR2 SQIVND (reference sequence). CDR3 size: 15 residues.

This clonotype was counted at least ten times. The chain has TRBV2 and TRBJ2-2, with TRBD2 as a possible D gene (6 bases). Deletions cut 10 bases from V and 5 bases from J, with 14 bases between. Germline CDR1 and CDR2: SNHLY and FYNNEI. CDR3 length equals 13 residues. The CDR3 loop reads CATGTSSTGELFF. CDR3 bases: TGTGCCACCGGGACTTCATCGACCGGGGAGCTGTTTTTT.

This clonotype was recorded many times. The chain's CDR3 is CASSLTGGETDTQYF. As DNA, the CDR3 is TGTGCCAGCAGCCTAACCGGGGGGGAAACAGATACGCAGTATTTT. The rearrangement joins TRBV7-2 to TRBJ2-3; 8 bases match TRBD2. CDR1 and CDR2 from the germline V gene are SGHTA and FQGNSA. The V segment lost 5 bases and the J segment 3 bases; nucleotides outside the gene matches: 7. The CDR3 spans 15 residues. The variable domain in full, with the rest retrieved from reference TRBV7-2 and TRBJ2-3, is GAGVSQSPSNKVTEKGKDVELRCDPISGHTALYWYRQSLGQGLEFLIYFQGNSAPDKSGLPSDRFSAERTGGSVSTLTIQRTQQEDSAVYLCASSLTGGETDTQYFGPGTRLTVL.

This clonotype has at least ten counts. The CDR3 DNA follows: TGCAGTGCCAGACTAGCGGGAGGGCCCTTCAATGAGCAGTTCTTC. Protein sequence: CSARLAGGPFNEQFF. The rearrangement links TRBV20-1 to TRBJ2-1, with 14 bases that match TRBD2. The germline V gene has CDR1 DFQATT and CDR2 SNEGSKA (reference sequence). Unmatched junction bases numbered 7, after V lost 6 bases and J lost 6 bases. The CDR3 has 15 residues.

The CDR3 DNA reads TGTGCCAGCAGTTTTTGGGACAGTCAGTTCTTC. This gives the protein CASSFWDSQFF. J is TRBJ2-1 and V is TRBV28; 7 nucleotides agree with TRBD1. Germline CDR1 and CDR2: MDHEN and SYDVKM. The ends lost 3 bases at V and 13 bases at J; junction bases unmatched: 3. The CDR3 runs 11 residues. The variable domain in full, completed from reference TRBV28 and TRBJ2-1, reads DVKVTQSSRYLVKRTGEKVFLECVQDMDHENMFWYRQDPGLGLRLIYFSYDVKMKEKGDIPEGYSVSREKKERFSLILESASTNQTSMYLCASSFWDSQFFGPGTRLTVL.